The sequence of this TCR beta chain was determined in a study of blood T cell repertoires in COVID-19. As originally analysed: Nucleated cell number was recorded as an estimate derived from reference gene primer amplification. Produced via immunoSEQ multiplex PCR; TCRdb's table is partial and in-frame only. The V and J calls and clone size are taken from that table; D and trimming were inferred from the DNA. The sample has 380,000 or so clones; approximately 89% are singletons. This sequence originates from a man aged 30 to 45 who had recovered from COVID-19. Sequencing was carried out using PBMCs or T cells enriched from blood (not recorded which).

CDR3 residues: CASKAPQGNYGYTF. In DNA form, the CDR3 reads TGTGCCAGCAAAGCTCCCCAGGGGAACTATGGCTACACCTTC. The chain combines TRBV19 with TRBJ1-2; D perhaps matches TRBD1 (6 bases). The germline V gene encodes CDR1 LNHDA and CDR2 SQIVND (reference sequence). V was trimmed by 9 bases and J by 2 bases, leaving 16 bases between them. The CDR3 has 14 amino acids. Using reference TRBV19 and TRBJ1-2 for the parts outside the CDR3, the full variable domain is DGGITQSPKYLFRKEGQNVTLSCEQNLNHDAMYWYRQDPGQGLRLIYYSQIVNDFQKGDIAEGYSVSREKKESFPLTVTSAQKNPTAFYLCASKAPQGNYGYTFGSGTRLTVV.